A single sample is the source of the 9 T cell receptor beta chains below, sequenced in a study of OX40 agonist ivuxolimab in advanced cancers. The repertoire was sequenced with immunoSEQ multiplex PCR; TCRdb's copy has only in-frame clones and lacks some. The sample holds fewer than 75,000 clones; around 80% are singletons and the top ten take under 9.5%. The sequencing here drew on CD4+ or CD8+ T cells sorted from blood, taken in a trial of the OX40 agonist ivuxolimab. The origin of the receptors is an adult with an advanced solid tumor such as melanoma, head and neck, liver or kidney cancer.

The CDR3 spells CASRGTGGNGYTF. DNA for the CDR3: TGTGCCAGCAGGGGGACAGGGGGAAATGGCTACACCTTC. The chain combines TRBV27 with TRBJ1-2; 11 bases are a match to TRBD1. In germline, CDR1 is MNHEY, CDR2 SMNVEV (reference sequence). There are 13 residues in the CDR3. V shed 6 bases, J shed 6 bases, and the junction held 3 bases outside the gene matches.

The chain couples TRBV18 to TRBJ1-3; D is perhaps TRBD1 (6 bases). The CDR3 covers 13 residues. Trimming stripped 2 bases from V and 4 bases from J, with 6 bases between. The germline CDR1 and CDR2 sequences are KGHSH and LQKENI. As DNA, the CDR3 is TGTGCCAGCTCACCAGGGGGCGGAAACACCATATATTTT. Translated, it gives CASSPGGGNTIYF.

The CDR3: CAWRRRGATYEQYF. DNA of the CDR3: TGTGCCTGGAGAAGGAGGGGGGCTACCTACGAGCAGTACTTC. The rearrangement uses TRBV30 and TRBJ2-5; D tentatively reads TRBD1 or TRBD2 (6 bases each). The J call may not be correct, given that the DNA end is closer to TRBJ2-7. This CDR3 has 14 residues. Per the germline V gene, CDR1 is GTSNPN and CDR2 is SVGIG (reference sequence).

The V call is TRBV5-1, the J call TRBJ2-7; TRBD1 matches at 9 bases. Germline values: CDR1 SGHRS, CDR2 YFSETQ. There are 18 residues in the CDR3. V gave up 0 bases and J gave up 2 bases; unmatched junction bases: 12. This CDR3 is CASSLAGREGQGPYEQYV. In nucleotides, the CDR3 is TGCGCCAGCAGCTTGGCCGGACGGGAAGGACAGGGGCCCTACGAGCAGTACGTC.

This clone occurred a few times. The chain has TRBV2 and TRBJ2-1; a possible D gene is TRBD2 (5 bases). Germline CDR1 reads SNHLY; CDR2 reads FYNNEI. The CDR3 is 13 amino acids. With 4 bases removed from V and 9 bases from J, the gap between germline ends came to 13 bases. The CDR3 protein is CASSGVTEGEQFF. The DNA for the CDR3 is TGTGCCAGCAGTGGCGTTACTGAGGGTGAGCAGTTCTTC. The variable domain in full, with the rest retrieved from reference TRBV2 and TRBJ2-1, is EPEVTQTPSHQVTQMGQEVILRCVPISNHLYFYWYRQILGQKVEFLVSFYNNEISEKSEIFDDQFSVERPDGSNFTLKIRSTKLEDSAMYFCASSGVTEGEQFFGPGTRLTVL.

This clone has only a few counts. The CDR3 protein is CASSQAGGGTDTQYF. The CDR3 nucleotides read TGCGCCAGCAGCCAAGCGGGAGGGGGGACAGATACGCAGTATTTT. This chain joins TRBV4-3 and TRBJ2-3; TRBD2 agrees at 8 bases. The CDR3 extends over 15 amino acids. From germline, CDR1 is LGHNA and CDR2 YSLEER. Germline trimming cut 1 base from V and 3 bases from J; bases unmatched to any gene: 3.

The V call is TRBV19, the J call TRBJ2-7; TRBD1 aligns across 10 bases. Germline assignment: CDR1 LNHDA and CDR2 SQIVND (reference sequence). Unmatched junction bases numbered 18, after V lost 10 bases and J lost 12 bases. This CDR3 has 14 residues. DNA for the CDR3: TGTGCCATCACGAGGGGGAGGACAGGGGGTATGCGGTACTTC. This sequence encodes CAITRGRTGGMRYF. The entire variable domain, with the rest obtained from reference TRBV19 and TRBJ2-7, is as follows: DGGITQSPKYLFRKEGQNVTLSCEQNLNHDAMYWYRQDPGQGLRLIYYSQIVNDFQKGDIAEGYSVSREKKESFPLTVTSAQKNPTAFYLCAITRGRTGGMRYFGPGTRLTVT.

Regarding this clone: A far bigger clonotype differs at one base, so this is likely a read error. The chain carries TRBV5-1 and TRBJ1-1; D is perhaps TRBD1 (6 bases). The ends were cut back, 3 bases at V and 5 bases at J, with 14 bases in the middle. Per the germline V gene, CDR1 is SGHRS and CDR2 is YFSETQ. This CDR3 is 14 amino acids long. The CDR3: CASSSGQFGTEAFF. CDR3 sequence (DNA): TGCGCCAGCAGCTCTGGACAGTTCGGGACTGAAGCTTTCTTT.

The sample holds a few counts of this clone. V gene TRBV14 combines with J gene TRBJ1-2; D not certain. CDR1 and CDR2 (germline): SGHDN, FVKESK. The CDR3 has 13 amino acids. Trimming pared 1 base from V and 4 bases from J, leaving 7 bases between. The CDR3 bases are TGTGCCAGCAGCCAAGTAGCAGCCTATGGCTACACCTTC. Its protein is CASSQVAAYGYTF.